This T cell receptor beta chain emerged from a study of blood T cell repertoires in COVID-19. Study context: The study drew acute and convalescent COVID-19 samples from the United States, Italy and Spain. Sources were T cells, B-cell-depleted T cells, or PBMCs; the material itself was cDNA or gDNA.

This CDR3 is built from 13 residues. Germline V gives CDR1 SNHLY, CDR2 FYNNEI. V shed 11 bases and J shed 5 bases, with 17 bases lying between them. Authors' processing steps: Cell counts per sample came from amplifying reference gene primers. Assay used: immunoSEQ multiplex PCR; TCRdb lists only in-frame clones, some missing. The DNA gave D and trimming, while V, J and clone size come from that table. The sample carries roughly 150,000 clones, around 87% recorded once. This clonotype was obtained from a woman between 35 and 50 years old with acute or convalescent COVID-19. The V and J genes are TRBV2 and TRBJ2-3; tentative D call: TRBD2 (5 bases). The sample consisted of peripheral blood. CDR3 sequence: CAGWGVEGDTQYF. The CDR3 nucleotides read TGTGCCGGGTGGGGAGTCGAGGGAGATACGCAGTATTTT.